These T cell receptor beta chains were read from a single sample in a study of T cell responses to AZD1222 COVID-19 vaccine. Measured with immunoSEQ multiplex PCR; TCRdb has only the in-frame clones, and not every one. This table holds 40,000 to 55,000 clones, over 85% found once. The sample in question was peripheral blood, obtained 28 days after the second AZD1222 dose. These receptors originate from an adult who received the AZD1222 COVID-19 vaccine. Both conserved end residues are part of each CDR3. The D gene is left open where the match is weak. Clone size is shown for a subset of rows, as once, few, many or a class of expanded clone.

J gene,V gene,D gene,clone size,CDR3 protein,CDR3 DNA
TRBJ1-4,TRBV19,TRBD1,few,CASSNWTGGNEKLFF,TGTGCCAGTAGTAACTGGACAGGTGGAAATGAAAAACTGTTTTTT
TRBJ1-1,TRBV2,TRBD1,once,CASRGTGSEAFF,TGTGCCAGCAGGGGGACAGGGAGTGAAGCTTTCTTT
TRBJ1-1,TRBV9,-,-,CASSVVPGDTEAFF,TGTGCCAGCAGCGTAGTGCCGGGGGACACTGAAGCTTTCTTT
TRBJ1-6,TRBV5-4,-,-,CASSLGNSPLHF,TGTGCCAGCAGCTTGGGGAATTCACCCCTCCACTTT
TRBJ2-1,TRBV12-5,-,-,CASGSPSYNEQFF,TGTGCTAGTGGTTCCCCCTCCTACAATGAGCAGTTCTTC
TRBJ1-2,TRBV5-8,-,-,CASSRGQRGDYGYTF,TGTGCCAGCAGCCGTGGACAGCGAGGAGACTATGGCTACACCTTC
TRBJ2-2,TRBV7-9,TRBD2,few,CASSAGLAGVDHTGELFF,TGTGCCAGCAGCGCCGGACTAGCGGGAGTTGATCACACCGGGGAGCTGTTTTTT
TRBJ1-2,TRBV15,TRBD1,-,CATSSWDSANYGYTF,TGTGCCACCAGCAGTTGGGACAGTGCTAACTATGGCTACACCTTC
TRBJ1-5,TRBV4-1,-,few,CASSQWLQLNQPQHF,TGCGCCAGCAGCCAATGGTTACAGCTCAATCAGCCCCAGCATTTT
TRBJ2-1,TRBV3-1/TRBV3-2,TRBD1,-,CASSQPHSTGTGRDNEQFF,TGTGCCAGCAGCCAACCTCATTCTACCGGGACAGGGAGGGACAATGAGCAGTTCTTC